These T cell receptor beta chains were read from a single sample in a study of naive and memory T cell subsets. MiXCR, run by TCRdb on the UMI-ligation and nested PCR reads, gives a single entry per CDR3 protein. The data hold roughly 150,000 distinct CDR3 sequences, with about 20% observed a single time. The sample comprised naive CD8+ T cells from blood. These receptors all come from a human donor in good health. Both conserved end residues are part of each CDR3. D genes are given only for firm matches. Size tells how often a clone was seen (once, few, many) or the class of an expanded clone, and some rows leave it out.

CDR3 length	clone size	V gene	J gene	D gene	CDR3 DNA	CDR3 protein
15	-	TRBV6-5	TRBJ2-7	-	TGTGCCAGCAGTGATAGGGGCCTATCGTCGTCCGAGCAGTACTTC	CASSDRGLSSSEQYF
17	-	TRBV12-3/TRBV12-4	TRBJ2-4	TRBD1	TGTGCCAGCACCGCTGAGGGACAGCCCTTAGCCAAAAACATTCAGTACTTC	CASTAEGQPLAKNIQYF
15	-	TRBV19	TRBJ1-1	-	TGTGCCAGTAGTAAAACCGGGTCCATGAACACTGAAGCTTTCTTT	CASSKTGSMNTEAFF
19	-	TRBV6-1	TRBJ2-1	TRBD2	TGTGCCAGCAGTGAAGCGAAGTTCCGGGATAGCGGGAATTGGTATGAGCAGTTCTTC	CASSEAKFRDSGNWYEQFF
16	once	TRBV7-2	TRBJ2-7	-	TGTGCCAGCAGCTTAGCCCCGGGAGACGAGGGGTACGAGCAGTACTTC	CASSLAPGDEGYEQYF
13	-	TRBV12-3/TRBV12-4	TRBJ2-5	TRBD2	TGTGCCAGCAGCGTAGCGGGAGGAGAGACCCAGTACTTC	CASSVAGGETQYF
16	once	TRBV28	TRBJ2-2	TRBD2	TGTGCCAGCAGTACCACTAGCGGGAGGAACTCCGGGGAGCTGTTTTTT	CASSTTSGRNSGELFF
12	many	TRBV28	TRBJ2-7	-	TGTGCCAGCAGTTTTGCAGGGAGGGAGCAGTACTTC	CASSFAGREQYF
15	-	TRBV19	TRBJ2-1	TRBD2	TGTGCCAGTAGCGAGCGGGAGAATTCCTACAATGAGCAGTTCTTC	CASSERENSYNEQFF
14	few	TRBV28	TRBJ2-1	TRBD1	TGTGCCAGCAGTTCCACACGACAGGGCCCTGAGCAGTTCTTC	CASSSTRQGPEQFF
13	few	TRBV6-1	TRBJ1-2	-	TGTGCCAGCAGTGAAGGGTCAGGGAATGGCTACACCTTC	CASSEGSGNGYTF
13	-	TRBV20-1	TRBJ2-7	-	TGCAGTGCTAGTAGAACTAGCCCCTACGAGCAGTACTTC	CSASRTSPYEQYF
13	few	TRBV11-2	TRBJ2-1	-	TGTGCCAGCAGCTTTGTCCTAGGCAATGAGCAGTTCTTC	CASSFVLGNEQFF
14	few	TRBV7-9	TRBJ2-7	-	TGTGCCAGCAGCTTTTCCGGGAGCTCCCACGAGCAGTACTTC	CASSFSGSSHEQYF
13	few	TRBV2	TRBJ1-3	-	TGTGCCAGCAGTTCCGTCATTTCGGACACCATATATTTT	CASSSVISDTIYF
14	few	TRBV6-2/TRBV6-3	TRBJ2-3	-	TGTGCCAGCGGGGCGGCGGTTGTAGATTGGACGCAGTATTTT	CASGAAVVDWTQYF
14	many	TRBV6-2/TRBV6-3	TRBJ2-1	-	TGTGCCAGCAGTTGGGAACTAGAATACGACGAGCAGTTCTTC	CASSWELEYDEQFF
13	few	TRBV29-1	TRBJ1-5	-	TGCAGCGTTGGGGACGGAACATATCAGCCCCAGCATTTT	CSVGDGTYQPQHF
14	-	TRBV15	TRBJ2-7	TRBD2	TGTGCCACCAGTCTTAGCGGGAGGCGATACGAGCAGTACTTC	CATSLSGRRYEQYF
17	few	TRBV4-1	TRBJ2-3	TRBD2	TGCGCCAGCACCCAATCTCCGACTAGCGACAGCACAGATACGCAGTATTTT	CASTQSPTSDSTDTQYF
16	few	TRBV27	TRBJ2-7	-	TGTGCCAGCAGTTTATCGGCAGGGGTTAGGTACTACGAGCAGTACTTC	CASSLSAGVRYYEQYF
14	few	TRBV27	TRBJ1-5	TRBD1	TGTGCCAGCAGTTTAGGGACAGGGGGCTTGTCCCAGCATTTT	CASSLGTGGLSQHF
16	-	TRBV27	TRBJ2-1	-	TGTGCCAGCAGTCCACAGGGCTCGAGCTCCTACAATGAGCAGTTCTTC	CASSPQGSSSYNEQFF
14	-	TRBV5-6	TRBJ2-3	-	TGTGCCAGCAGCTTGGGGGCGAGCACAGATACGCAGTATTTT	CASSLGASTDTQYF
15	few	TRBV27	TRBJ2-7	-	TGTGCCAGCAGCACAGGAGGGATAGGGTCCTACGAGCAGTACTTC	CASSTGGIGSYEQYF
14	-	TRBV6-5	TRBJ2-1	-	TGTGCCAGCAGTTACTCGAAAGGGTCGTGGTTCCAGTTCTTC	CASSYSKGSWFQFF
14	few	TRBV7-9	TRBJ1-1	-	TGTGCCAGCAGCTTATACACTACGAACACTGAAGCTTTCTTT	CASSLYTTNTEAFF